There are a few counts of the clone carrying this T cell receptor (beta chain). The CDR3 spans 16 residues. After removal of 3 bases from V and 7 bases from J, the junction contained 9 bases not matched to a gene. Germline lookup yields CDR1 MDHEN and CDR2 SYDVKM. Graves' hyperthyroidism was deemed stable absent ophthalmopathy progression within 18 months. Patients were aged 18 to 65, had disease duration under 2 months, and had newly diagnosed hyperthyroidism. Patients with uncontrolled infections, other autoimmune diseases, pregnancy or lactation were excluded. The sample originates from a study of T cells in Graves' hyperthyroidism and ophthalmopathy. There were TCR beta CDR3 regions amplified from RNA transcripts. The HTBI primer set was used in a first-round RT-PCR of the TCR CDR3. From the multiplex PCR reads, TCRdb called clonotypes with MiXCR, one entry per CDR3 protein. The table lists fewer than 900,000 distinct CDR3 sequences, 16% of them singletons.

Sequenced: blood. The TCR originated in a man between 18 and 35 years old with Graves' hyperthyroidism. The chain couples TRBV28 to TRBJ1-6; the match to TRBD1 covers 7 bases. The CDR3 bases are TGTGCCAGCAGTTTTATCGGAGGGGGCCGAAATTCACCCCTCCACTTT. Its translation is CASSFIGGGRNSPLHF.